Below, 29 T cell receptor beta chains from the same sample are listed, as sequenced in a study of blood T cell repertoires in COVID-19. Data came from immunoSEQ multiplex PCR; TCRdb stores just in-frame clones and leaves some out. The table includes around 200,000 clones, under 90% detected once. Sequenced sample: peripheral blood. These receptors all come from a human donor in a cohort sampled during active COVID-19.

V and J are TRBV19 and TRBJ1-5; D call uncertain. The CDR3 runs to 13 residues. Germline CDR1 is LNHDA and CDR2 is SQIVND (reference sequence). Between the trimmed V and J ends, which lost 3 bases and 6 bases, there was a span of 9 bases. This CDR3 reads CASSILVAQPQHF. CDR3 sequence (DNA): TGTGCCAGTAGTATCCTCGTGGCTCAGCCCCAGCATTTT.

The rearrangement joins TRBV5-5 to TRBJ2-5; a possible D gene is TRBD2 (5 bases). Trimming shortened V by 5 bases and J by 4 bases, and 15 bases separated the two germline ends. CDR3 size: 14 residues. Germline V lookup: CDR1 SGHKS, CDR2 YYEKEE (reference sequence). The CDR3, as DNA: TGTGCCAGCAGGGATTCGGGGTTTGGAGAGACCCAGTACTTC. It yields the protein CASRDSGFGETQYF.

The rearrangement uses TRBV5-8 and TRBJ2-1, with D unresolved. Germline V gene data show CDR1 as SGHTS and CDR2 as YDEGEE. Trimming shortened V by 2 bases and J by 12 bases, and 15 bases separated the two germline ends. CDR3 length: 13 residues. CDR3 sequence: CASSLGPVRRQFF. The CDR3 DNA reads TGTGCCAGCAGCTTAGGCCCGGTTCGGAGGCAGTTCTTC.

The chain carries TRBV12-3 or TRBV12-4 and TRBJ2-7; D gene uncertain. The germline V and J ends were trimmed by 5 bases and 2 bases, with 4 bases remaining between them. There are 11 residues in the CDR3. CDR3 amino acids: CASSTTYEQYF. CDR3 bases: TGTGCCAGCAGTACTACCTACGAGCAGTACTTC.

V usage is TRBV29-1 and J usage is TRBJ2-1; 8 bases line up with TRBD2. The length of the CDR3 is 14 residues. Per germline, CDR1 SQVTM and CDR2 ANQGSEA. Germline trimming cut 5 bases from V and 1 base from J; bases unmatched to any gene: 4. The CDR3 loop is CSVLGGGSYNEQFF. DNA for the CDR3: TGCAGCGTTCTGGGCGGGGGGTCCTACAATGAGCAGTTCTTC.

This chain links TRBV20-1 with TRBJ1-2, with D maybe TRBD1 (5 bases). The CDR3 spans 12 residues. V shed 6 bases and J shed 8 bases, with 16 bases lying between them. Germline lookup yields CDR1 DFQATT and CDR2 SNEGSKA (reference sequence). CDR3 coding DNA: TGCAGTGCCAGTTTTACCGGGGGGGGCTACACCTTC. Its protein is CSASFTGGGYTF.

This chain uses TRBV3-1 (or the pseudogene TRBV3-2) with TRBJ1-2; TRBD1 matches at 8 bases. Germline V gene sequence: CDR1 LGHDT, CDR2 YNNKEL (reference sequence). V lost 4 bases to trimming and J lost 7 bases; unmatched junction nucleotides: 8. The CDR3 totals 14 residues. CDR3 amino acids: CASSRLSTGAGYTF. Here the CDR3 DNA reads TGTGCCAGCAGCCGACTTTCGACAGGGGCTGGCTACACCTTC.

V is TRBV6-5 and J is TRBJ2-7; 7 bases fit TRBD1. The V segment lost 4 bases and the J segment 2 bases; nucleotides outside the gene matches: 11. The CDR3 spans 16 residues. Germline V lookup: CDR1 MNHEY, CDR2 SVGAGI. The CDR3 here is CASSSQPFTGAYEQYF. CDR3 nucleotide sequence: TGTGCCAGCAGTTCTCAACCCTTTACAGGGGCCTACGAGCAGTACTTC.

J is TRBJ2-7 and V is TRBV4-1; 7 positions agree with TRBD2. This CDR3 region has 18 residues. Per the germline V gene, CDR1 is MGHRA and CDR2 is YSYEKL. J was trimmed by 3 bases and V by 0 bases; bases with no gene match: 14. CDR3 DNA: TGCGCCAGCAGCCAAGATCTTTATTCGGGGACTACATACTACGAGCAGTACTTC. Translation: CASSQDLYSGTTYYEQYF.

This chain uses TRBV5-1 with TRBJ1-1, with D uncertain. The length of the CDR3 is 11 residues. Germline V gene sequence: CDR1 SGHRS, CDR2 YFSETQ. V lost 6 bases to trimming and J lost 4 bases, with 7 bases between them. The CDR3 loop reads CASNTATEAFF. CDR3 bases: TGCGCCAGCAATACAGCCACTGAAGCTTTCTTT. Full variable domain (remainder filled in from reference TRBV5-1 and TRBJ1-1): KAGVTQTPRYLIKTRGQQVTLSCSPISGHRSVSWYQQTPGQGLQFLFEYFSETQRNKGNFPGRFSGRQFSNSRSEMNVSTLELGDSALYLCASNTATEAFFGQGTRLTVV.

This clone was seen a few times. The chain is built from TRBV11-2 and TRBJ2-2; D possibly corresponds to TRBD1 (7 bases). The CDR3 is made up of 14 amino acids. V lost 4 bases, J lost 9 bases, and 15 bases lay in between. Germline V lookup: CDR1 SGHAT, CDR2 FQNNGV. CDR3 nucleotide sequence: TGTGCCAGCAGCTCGCGGGACAGAGGCCGGGAGCTGTTTTTT. It encodes CASSSRDRGRELFF.

The V gene is TRBV19, the J gene TRBJ1-2, with 7 bases matching TRBD1. From germline, CDR1 is LNHDA and CDR2 SQIVND (reference sequence). CDR3 length: 15 amino acids. With V trimmed by 5 bases and J by 0 bases, 6 bases remained unmatched. The CDR3, as DNA: TGTGCCAGTAGTCCTGGACAGGAATCTAACTATGGCTACACCTTC. Protein: CASSPGQESNYGYTF.

This sequence joins TRBV6-5 and TRBJ1-6, with TRBD1 matching 10 bases. CDR1 MNHEY and CDR2 SVGAGI come from the germline V gene. The length of the CDR3 is 14 residues. The J segment lost 9 bases and the V segment lost 4 bases, leaving 3 bases of the junction unmatched. The CDR3 loop is CASSSTGGFSPLHF. The CDR3 DNA reads TGTGCCAGCAGTTCGACAGGGGGCTTTTCACCCCTCCACTTT.

The J gene is TRBJ1-2, the V gene TRBV4-1, with 8 positions matching TRBD1. Germline trimming cut 3 bases from V and 4 bases from J; bases unmatched to any gene: 13. Germline V gene lookup returns CDR1 MGHRA and CDR2 YSYEKL. CDR3 length: 17 amino acids. CDR3 sequence (DNA): TGCGCCAGCAGCCAGGGTGTTAGCAGGGGGCGCTTCTATGGCTACACCTTC. Its translation: CASSQGVSRGRFYGYTF.

The V call is TRBV5-1, the J call TRBJ1-4; TRBD1 might be the D (5 bases). Trimming removed 0 bases at V and 7 bases at J, with 10 bases between. The CDR3 is 14 amino acids. Looked up from germline, CDR1 is SGHRS and CDR2 is YFSETQ. The CDR3 nucleotides are TGCGCCAGCAGCTTGGCTACAGGCGGTGAAAAACTGTTTTTT. Protein product: CASSLATGGEKLFF.

J is TRBJ2-7 and V is TRBV6-5; a weak D match, TRBD1 (5 bases). CDR1 is MNHEY, CDR2 SVGAGI, per germline. This CDR3 has 12 residues. V dropped 5 bases and J dropped 4 bases, with 9 bases sitting between them. The CDR3 bases are TGTGCCAGCAGTATACAGGCTTACGAGCAGTACTTC. It translates to CASSIQAYEQYF.

This clone has a handful of counts. This chain links TRBV24-1 with TRBJ1-2; no clear D. CDR3 length equals 13 residues. Per the germline V gene, CDR1 is KGHDR and CDR2 is SFDVKD. The V gene lost 3 bases and the J gene lost 7 bases, with 11 bases spanning the gap. CDR3 region: CATSDGRGRGYTF. As DNA, the CDR3 is TGTGCCACCAGTGATGGGCGGGGTCGTGGCTACACCTTC.

This rearrangement joins TRBV5-1 to TRBJ2-1; 9 positions match TRBD2. This CDR3 comprises 18 residues. Germline lookup yields CDR1 SGHRS and CDR2 YFSETQ. J gave up 8 bases and V 4 bases, and 19 bases lay outside the gene matches. CDR3 in amino acids: CASSPGSPFRGGAHEQFF. The CDR3 DNA reads TGCGCCAGCAGCCCCGGGAGCCCCTTCCGCGGGGGGGCCCATGAGCAGTTCTTC.

This chain joins TRBV6-6 and TRBJ1-6, with a weak D call TRBD1 (5 bases). Trimming stripped 4 bases from V and 4 bases from J, with 11 bases between. CDR3 length: 15 amino acids. The germline CDR1 and CDR2 sequences are MNHNY and SVGAGI (reference sequence). The DNA of the CDR3 is TGTGCCAGCAGTTCAACAGGATCTTATAATTCACCCCTCCACTTT. It yields the protein CASSSTGSYNSPLHF.

This clone occurred a few times. This chain connects TRBV29-1 to TRBJ1-4, with TRBD1 matching 7 bases. CDR1 and CDR2 (germline): SQVTM, ANQGSEA. CDR3 length: 13 residues. Germline trimming cut 6 bases from V and 6 bases from J; bases unmatched to any gene: 7. The DNA of the CDR3 is TGCAGCGTGAAGACAGGGCAATATGAAAAACTGTTTTTT. Translation gives CSVKTGQYEKLFF. The entire variable domain, with the rest obtained from reference TRBV29-1 and TRBJ1-4, is as follows: SAVISQKPSRDICQRGTSLTIQCQVDSQVTMMFWYRQQPGQSLTLIATANQGSEATYESGFVIDKFPISRPNLTFSTLTVSNMSPEDSSIYLCSVKTGQYEKLFFGSGTQLSVL.

This chain connects TRBV24-1 to TRBJ1-4, with unresolved D. In germline, CDR1 is KGHDR, CDR2 SFDVKD. V lost 7 bases and J lost 0, with 14 bases in between. The CDR3 totals 16 residues. For the CDR3, the DNA is TGTGCCACCAGGGCCAGGAAGCCGGCAACTAATGAAAAACTGTTTTTT. Protein: CATRARKPATNEKLFF.

This clone was detected only once. The rearrangement links TRBV19 to TRBJ2-2, with a weak D call TRBD1 (5 bases). CDR1 and CDR2 (germline): LNHDA, SQIVND (reference sequence). The CDR3 is made up of 14 amino acids. Trimming took 6 bases from V and 6 from J, leaving 14 bases between them. CDR3 bases: TGTGCCAGTAGCCTGACAGAGACACCCGGGGAGCTGTTTTTT. It is translated as CASSLTETPGELFF.

V and J are TRBV18 and TRBJ1-6; D is uncertain. The germline V gene has CDR1 KGHSH and CDR2 LQKENI. CDR3 length: 15 amino acids. V was pared by 0 bases and J by 6 bases, with 9 bases between. The CDR3 nucleotides are TGTGCCAGCTCACCACCAGGGAGGCCTAATTCACCCCTCCACTTT. This translates into CASSPPGRPNSPLHF.

The V gene is TRBV9, the J gene TRBJ1-2; 8 nucleotides match TRBD1. The germline V gene has CDR1 SGDLS and CDR2 YYNGEE. This CDR3 contains 12 residues. V trimming: 3 bases; J trimming: 8 bases; junction bases outside the gene matches: 3. Here the CDR3 DNA reads TGTGCCAGCAGCGGCCGGACAGGGGGCTACACCTTC. Protein sequence: CASSGRTGGYTF.

The chain employs TRBV18 and TRBJ2-7; 9 bases are a match to TRBD1. Trimming at V came to 3 bases and at J to 6 bases, leaving 3 bases not matched to a gene. CDR1 and CDR2 (germline): KGHSH, LQKENI. The CDR3 loop spans 13 amino acids. The CDR3 spells CASSPGTGLEQYF. CDR3 nucleotides: TGTGCCAGCTCACCCGGGACAGGGCTCGAGCAGTACTTC.

This chain links TRBV9 with TRBJ1-2; 9 bases match TRBD1. CDR1 is SGDLS, CDR2 YYNGEE, per germline. The CDR3 runs 14 residues. Trimming cost V 3 bases and J 9 bases; bases outside gene matches: 9. This CDR3 is CASSARDRAISYTF. CDR3 in DNA: TGTGCCAGCAGCGCGCGGGACAGGGCCATTAGCTACACCTTC.

The chain combines TRBV11-3 with TRBJ2-3; possible D gene TRBD1, 5 bases. The V gene's germline CDR1 is SGHNT and CDR2 YENEEA. Trimming shortened V by 1 base and J by 3 bases, and 11 bases separated the two germline ends. The CDR3 loop spans 15 amino acids. The CDR3 is CASSLGQTKTDTQYF. The CDR3 region has the DNA TGTGCCAGCAGCTTAGGACAGACAAAGACAGATACGCAGTATTTT.

The chain uses TRBV3-1 (or the pseudogene TRBV3-2) and TRBJ2-5; 9 positions match TRBD1. The germline V gene has CDR1 LGHDT and CDR2 YNNKEL (reference sequence). The CDR3 has 15 amino acids. The J segment lost 3 bases and the V segment lost 0 bases, leaving 2 bases of the junction unmatched. CDR3 nucleotides: TGTGCCAGCAGCCAAGACGGGGACAGGGAAGAGACCCAGTACTTC. It translates to CASSQDGDREETQYF.

The rearrangement uses TRBV13 and TRBJ2-2, with TRBD1 identical over 8 bases. Per germline, CDR1 PRHDT and CDR2 FYEKMQ (reference sequence). The CDR3 is 15 amino acids. J lost 5 bases, V lost 9 bases, and 11 bases had no gene match. The CDR3 loop reads CASMTQGARTGELFF. In DNA form, the CDR3 reads TGTGCCAGTATGACCCAGGGGGCGAGAACCGGGGAGCTGTTTTTT.